These T cell receptor beta chains were read from a single sample in a study of Ad26.COV2.S vaccination and SARS-CoV-2 variants. The method was immunoSEQ multiplex PCR; TCRdb's version includes in-frame clones alone and lacks a portion of them. The sample records about 480,000 clones, 70% to 90% being singletons. The specimen comprised peripheral blood, sampled in a trial of Ad26.COV2.S vaccine versus placebo. The receptors here all came from a person aged 18-65 years who received the Ad26.COV2.S COVID-19 vaccine or a placebo. Both conserved end residues are part of each CDR3. Each record gives: J gene, V gene, CDR3 protein.

TRBJ1-3 TRBV7-2 CASSLMGSGNTIYF
TRBJ1-1 TRBV9 CASSVGGVGTEAFF
TRBJ1-3 TRBV19 CASSATGTISGNTIYF
TRBJ1-5 TRBV7-9 CASSSTLDKSYQPQHF
TRBJ1-5 TRBV24-1 CATSDTRKGASQPQHF
TRBJ2-1 TRBV5-6 CASSLGAYNEQFF
TRBJ2-2 TRBV2 CASSQRAPVKQTGELFF
TRBJ2-1 TRBV28 CASTNRVEQFF
TRBJ2-1 TRBV28 CASSPILGGLAVTYNEQFF
TRBJ2-5 TRBV28 CAPEETQYF
TRBJ2-7 TRBV28 CASTSAGFRHEQYF
TRBJ2-4 TRBV7-9 CASSSSEGPKNIQYF
TRBJ1-4 TRBV11-2 CASSRGQGPNEKLFF
TRBJ1-1 TRBV27 CASSWGAKTEAFF
TRBJ1-1 TRBV19 CASSMWGRGRSTEAFF
TRBJ2-1 TRBV5-1 CASSLTGTGNEQFF
TRBJ2-1 TRBV11-3 CASSRGGSGNEQFF
TRBJ2-7 TRBV28 CASSFDGRGEQYF